The T cell receptor (beta chain) under discussion was sequenced for a study of TIL therapy for anti-PD-1-resistant metastatic lung cancer. Sequencing used immunoSEQ v3. Clones were read by immunoSEQ multiplex PCR, and TCRdb kept only the in-frame ones, dropping some. The sample holds 20,000 to 25,000 clones; 78% are singletons and the top ten take around 6.8%. By proportion, this clone is large. Germline V lookup: CDR1 KGHSH, CDR2 LQKENI. The CDR3 loop spans 19 amino acids. V lost 0 bases, J lost 0 bases, and 18 bases lay in between. Specified time point: pre-treatment sample, taken before nivolumab and TIL therapy.

The chain is built from TRBV18 and TRBJ2-1, with D tentatively TRBD2 (6 bases). This receptor was taken from a person aged 25 to 85 with non-small cell lung cancer. Sequenced here: blood, sampled at baseline. The CDR3 is CASSPPPTIAASSYNEQFF. Here the CDR3 DNA reads TGTGCCAGCTCACCACCGCCCACTATAGCGGCGAGCTCCTACAATGAGCAGTTCTTC. Full variable domain (missing parts from reference TRBV18 and TRBJ2-1): NAGVMQNPRHLVRRRGQEARLRCSPMKGHSHVYWYRQLPEEGLKFMVYLQKENIIDESGMPKERFSAEFPKEGPSILRIQQVVRGDSAAYFCASSPPPTIAASSYNEQFFGPGTRLTVL.